Each of the 22 T cell receptor beta chains below was sequenced from the same sample in a study of PD-1 blockade in classical Hodgkin lymphoma. Relapse was seen in all patients after autologous stem cell transplantation, and brentuximab vedotin exposure was variable. Sequencing used immunoSEQ multiplex PCR; TCRdb keeps in-frame clones, though not all of them. The sample holds 130,000 to 150,000 clones; approximately 80% are singletons and the top ten take approximately 9.6%. Source: peripheral blood mononuclear cells (PBMCs), taken before the second cycle of nivolumab. These receptor sequences come from a human donor with classical Hodgkin lymphoma.

This chain joins TRBV5-4 and TRBJ2-1; TRBD1 agrees at 10 bases. V lost 5 bases, J lost 7 bases, and 6 bases stayed unmatched. This CDR3 is 14 amino acids long. Germline CDR1 reads SGHNT; CDR2 reads YYREEE (reference sequence). The CDR3 sequence: CASSQWDRGNEQFF. CDR3 nucleotides: TGTGCCAGCAGTCAATGGGACAGGGGAAATGAGCAGTTCTTC.

The J gene is TRBJ2-7, the V gene TRBV12-5, with D tentatively TRBD2 (6 bases). This CDR3 has 20 amino acids. Trimming cost V 4 bases and J 2 bases, with 30 bases left between them. Per germline, CDR1 LGHNT and CDR2 FRNRAP. In nucleotides, the CDR3 is TGTGCTAGTGGTTGGACTCGGGGGTCCGGTCCAGGGCCCCTCACCTACGAGCAGTACTTC. It codes for CASGWTRGSGPGPLTYEQYF.

The J gene is TRBJ2-7, the V gene TRBV11-2; no firm D call. Germline CDR1 is SGHAT and CDR2 is FQNNGV. CDR3 length equals 12 residues. Trimming took off 2 bases at V and 3 bases at J, with 5 bases between the two ends. The CDR3 sequence: CASSLFFYEQYF. CDR3 nucleotide sequence: TGTGCCAGCAGCTTATTCTTCTACGAGCAGTACTTC.

The chain employs TRBV19 and TRBJ2-3; TRBD1 aligns across 10 bases. Germline CDR1 LNHDA, CDR2 SQIVND (reference sequence). This CDR3 contains 13 residues. Trimming cost V 9 bases and J 4 bases; bases outside gene matches: 4. The CDR3 protein is CASRDRGPDTQYF. The CDR3 bases are TGTGCCAGCCGGGACAGGGGCCCAGATACGCAGTATTTT.

This clone was seen at least ten times. The chain is built from TRBV18 and TRBJ2-7; D gene ambiguous. V was clipped by 2 bases and J by 4 bases, with 15 bases between them. Germline assignment: CDR1 KGHSH and CDR2 LQKENI. The CDR3 has 15 amino acids. The CDR3 sequence: CASSPVAQVGYEQYF. In DNA form, the CDR3 reads TGTGCCAGCTCACCAGTGGCCCAGGTCGGATACGAGCAGTACTTC.

This clone is a singleton in its sample. CDR3 region: CASSVGGVQQETQYF. The DNA for the CDR3 is TGTGCCAGCAGCGTAGGGGGTGTGCAACAAGAGACCCAGTACTTC. The rearrangement joins TRBV9 to TRBJ2-5; D is undetermined. V was pared by 0 bases and J by 2 bases, with 11 bases between. Germline loops: CDR1 SGDLS, CDR2 YYNGEE. CDR3 length: 15 amino acids.

This rearrangement joins TRBV7-9 to TRBJ2-3; 7 bases agree with TRBD2. The V segment lost 4 bases and the J segment 3 bases; nucleotides outside the gene matches: 13. The CDR3 length is 17 residues. The V gene's germline CDR1 is SEHNR and CDR2 FQNEAQ (reference sequence). The CDR3 here is CASSSNGLAVGTDTQYF. CDR3 sequence (DNA): TGTGCCAGCAGCTCCAACGGCCTAGCGGTTGGGACAGATACGCAGTATTTT.

The chain combines TRBV7-9 with TRBJ2-1; tentative D call: TRBD1 (6 bases). V was trimmed by 3 bases and J by 1 base, leaving 10 bases between them. The CDR3 totals 15 residues. CDR1 is SEHNR and CDR2 is FQNEAQ in the germline V gene (reference sequence). The CDR3 coding sequence is TGTGCCAGCAGCTTGGGCAGGGGATCCTACAATGAGCAGTTCTTC. Its protein is CASSLGRGSYNEQFF.

This clone appeared a few times. The rearrangement uses TRBV27 and TRBJ1-5; tentative D call: TRBD1 (6 bases). V was trimmed by 5 bases and J by 3 bases, leaving 14 bases between them. CDR1 and CDR2 from the germline V gene are MNHEY and SMNVEV (reference sequence). The CDR3 extends over 15 amino acids. CDR3 sequence: CASSGDRSLNQPQHF. CDR3 nucleotides: TGTGCCAGCAGTGGTGACAGGAGCCTCAATCAGCCCCAGCATTTT.

The CDR3 here is CASSFTGEETQYF. CDR3 coding DNA: TGTGCCAGCAGCTTTACAGGGGAAGAGACCCAGTACTTC. The chain joins TRBV11-2 to TRBJ2-5, with TRBD1 matching 7 bases. V gave up 3 bases and J gave up 3 bases; unmatched junction bases: 1. The CDR3 sequence is 13 residues long. Germline CDR1 reads SGHAT; CDR2 reads FQNNGV.

The sample holds a few counts of this clone. J is TRBJ2-1 and V is TRBV29-1, with D perhaps TRBD1 or TRBD2 (5 bases each). Trimming removed 7 bases at V and 4 bases at J, with 11 bases between. The CDR3 sequence is 12 residues long. Germline lookup yields CDR1 SQVTM and CDR2 ANQGSEA. The CDR3 sequence is CSGSGAYNEQFF. CDR3 DNA: TGCAGCGGGTCCGGGGCATACAATGAGCAGTTCTTC.

The chain recombines TRBV6-1 with TRBJ1-1, with TRBD1 identical over 8 bases. The CDR3 has 14 residues. V lost 8 bases and J lost 1; bases outside the gene matches: 6. Germline loops: CDR1 MNHNS, CDR2 SASEGT. The CDR3 nucleotides read TGTGCCAGCGAAACAGGGGGGGAGAACACTGAAGCTTTCTTT. It is translated as CASETGGENTEAFF.

The chain recombines TRBV27 with TRBJ2-7; D possibly corresponds to TRBD1 (6 bases). Germline lookup yields CDR1 MNHEY and CDR2 SMNVEV (reference sequence). V was trimmed by 5 bases and J by 3 bases, leaving 26 bases between them. The CDR3 runs 18 residues. The CDR3 DNA reads TGTGCCAGCAGTACCAAATACAGGGCGTCTCGTTACCACTACGAGCAGTACTTC. Its protein is CASSTKYRASRYHYEQYF.

The chain combines TRBV7-2 with TRBJ2-1; 7 bases match TRBD1. Per germline, CDR1 SGHTA and CDR2 FQGNSA. The ends lost 4 bases at V and 1 base at J; junction bases unmatched: 10. CDR3 size: 17 residues. CDR3 coding DNA: TGTGCCAGCAGCTCCTGGGAAGGGGGCCCGTCCTACAATGAGCAGTTCTTC. As protein: CASSSWEGGPSYNEQFF.

The chain recombines TRBV6-5 with TRBJ2-7; TRBD1 agrees at 7 bases. Looked up from germline, CDR1 is MNHEY and CDR2 is SVGAGI. The CDR3 consists of 11 residues. Losses at the gene ends were 8 bases for V and 4 bases for J; bases not matched to a gene: 2. CDR3 loop: CASFRGYEQYF. CDR3 sequence (DNA): TGTGCCAGCTTCAGGGGGTACGAGCAGTACTTC.

The rearrangement joins TRBV7-9 to TRBJ2-1; 9 nucleotides agree with TRBD2. V lost 8 bases and J lost 5; bases outside the gene matches: 7. The CDR3 consists of 14 residues. In germline, CDR1 is SEHNR, CDR2 FQNEAQ (reference sequence). Here the CDR3 reads CASRPSGANNEQFF. CDR3 sequence (DNA): TGTGCCAGCCGACCTAGCGGGGCCAACAATGAGCAGTTCTTC.

The chain recombines TRBV2 with TRBJ2-5, with 8 bases matching TRBD2. Trimming removed 4 bases from V and 5 bases from J; junction bases left unmatched: 9. Germline CDR1 reads SNHLY; CDR2 reads FYNNEI. The CDR3 runs to 15 residues. The CDR3 loop is CASSGGLGGGETQYF. CDR3 sequence (DNA): TGTGCCAGCAGTGGGGGACTAGGTGGGGGTGAGACCCAGTACTTC.

The table lists this clone with a few counts. The rearrangement links TRBV6-5 to TRBJ1-2; 12 nucleotides match TRBD1. Germline V gene sequence: CDR1 MNHEY, CDR2 SVGAGI. V gave up 5 bases and J gave up 6 bases; unmatched junction bases: 7. The CDR3 extends over 15 amino acids. The CDR3 sequence: CASSAPGQGANGYTF. For the CDR3, the DNA is TGTGCCAGCAGTGCCCCGGGACAGGGGGCCAATGGCTACACCTTC.

V is TRBV5-6 and J is TRBJ1-5; a weak D match, TRBD1 (5 bases). The V and J ends lost 0 bases and 6 bases respectively, with 10 bases between them. CDR3 size: 14 residues. In germline, CDR1 is SGHDT, CDR2 YYEEEE. DNA for the CDR3: TGTGCCAGCAGCTTGGGGGGGTCTCTTCAGCCCCAGCATTTT. This translates into CASSLGGSLQPQHF.

This chain connects TRBV10-3 to TRBJ2-1; 10 bases map to TRBD1. From germline, CDR1 is ENHRY and CDR2 SYGVKD. The ends lost 6 bases at V and 7 bases at J; junction bases unmatched: 12. The CDR3 totals 16 residues. The DNA for the CDR3 is TGTGCCATCAGCCCCGGACAGGGGGATTTTGTAAATGAGCAGTTCTTC. It translates to CAISPGQGDFVNEQFF.

V and J are TRBV7-9 and TRBJ2-3, with D perhaps TRBD2 (7 bases). Trimming took 1 base from V and 4 from J, leaving 15 bases between them. CDR1 and CDR2 (germline): SEHNR, FQNEAQ (reference sequence). This CDR3 comprises 16 residues. In DNA form, the CDR3 reads TGTGCCAGCAGCTTAGGACGGGGGGCTCCCCCAGATACGCAGTATTTT. This encodes CASSLGRGAPPDTQYF.

This clone showed up just a few times. This chain joins TRBV5-4 and TRBJ1-2; D gene unclear. Looked up from germline, CDR1 is SGHNT and CDR2 is YYREEE (reference sequence). This CDR3 spans 14 amino acids. V was cut by 3 bases and J by 4 bases, with 13 bases left in between. This CDR3 is CASSYGQEGYGYTF. The DNA for the CDR3 is TGTGCCAGCAGCTATGGGCAGGAGGGCTATGGCTACACCTTC. The full variable domain, completed using reference TRBV5-4 and TRBJ1-2, is ETGVTQSPTHLIKTRGQQVTLRCSSQSGHNTVSWYQQALGQGPQFIFQYYREEENGRGNFPPRFSGLQFPNYSSELNVNALELDDSALYLCASSYGQEGYGYTFGSGTRLTVV.